Below, one T cell receptor beta chain is given with its context. This entry comes from a study of blood T cell repertoires in COVID-19. Turning to the study itself: Some COVID-19 samples were acute and others convalescent; all came from the United States, Italy and Spain. Nucleic acid was either cDNA or gDNA, and it came from T cells, B-cell-depleted T cells, or PBMCs.

V was pared by 4 bases and J by 1 base, with 7 bases of the junction left unmatched. The CDR3 contains 16 residues. The germline CDR1 and CDR2 sequences are SGDLS and YYNGEE. How the authors handled the data: It was from reference gene primer amplification that nucleated cell counts were estimated. The repertoire was sequenced with immunoSEQ multiplex PCR; TCRdb's copy has only in-frame clones and lacks some. For V, J and clone size, that table is used; D and trimming come from the DNA. This sample yields approximately 200,000 clones, of which more than 75% are seen a single time; 1.9% belongs to the top ten.

The origin of this receptor is a middle-aged man with active or convalescent COVID-19. The specimen was peripheral blood. The gene calls are TRBV9 and TRBJ2-3; 9 bases are shared with TRBD2. CDR3 DNA: TGTGCCAGCAGCATTATAGCGGGAGCCCGCACAGATACGCAGTATTTT. Protein product: CASSIIAGARTDTQYF. The variable domain in full, completed from reference TRBV9 and TRBJ2-3, reads DSGVTQTPKHLITATGQRVTLRCSPRSGDLSVYWYQQSLDQGLQFLIQYYNGEERAKGNILERFSAQQFPDLHSELNLSSLELGDSALYFCASSIIAGARTDTQYFGPGTRLTVL.